These 10 T cell receptor beta chains share one sample of origin, sequenced in a study of T cells in Graves' hyperthyroidism and ophthalmopathy. The source material, RNA transcripts, was used to amplify TCR beta CDR3 regions. The HTBI primer set drove a first-round RT-PCR of the TCR CDR3. TCRdb reprocessed the multiplex PCR reads with MiXCR, giving one entry per CDR3 protein. Of about 380,000 distinct CDR3 sequences listed, 13% were seen once; the top ten hold around 21%. Sequences were obtained from blood. The receptor source for this set is a young man with Graves' hyperthyroidism that later progressed to Graves' ophthalmopathy.

The chain joins TRBV19 to TRBJ1-5; D not certain. Germline V gene data show CDR1 as LNHDA and CDR2 as SQIVND (reference sequence). Trimming stripped 5 bases from V and 7 bases from J, with 12 bases between. The CDR3 consists of 13 residues. The CDR3 reads CASSYGERQPQHF. CDR3 nucleotides: TGTGCCAGTAGTTACGGGGAAAGACAGCCCCAGCATTTT.

This clonotype occurred a few times. This sequence joins TRBV20-1 and TRBJ1-5, with 7 bases aligning to TRBD1. Germline V gene data show CDR1 as DFQATT and CDR2 as SNEGSKA (reference sequence). J was trimmed by 6 bases and V by 4 bases; bases with no gene match: 3. The CDR3 consists of 12 residues. This CDR3 is CSAKTGAQPQHF. The CDR3 bases are TGCAGTGCTAAAACAGGGGCTCAGCCCCAGCATTTT.

V is TRBV19 and J is TRBJ2-3; no clear D gene. V was shortened by 1 base and J by 3 bases, with 14 bases between the two germline ends. The CDR3 has 16 residues. The V gene's germline CDR1 is LNHDA and CDR2 SQIVND (reference sequence). This CDR3 reads CASSIGPQPRTDTQYF. CDR3 DNA sequence: TGTGCCAGTAGTATAGGTCCTCAGCCACGGACAGATACGCAGTATTTT.

This clonotype was seen ten or more times. The V gene is TRBV5-5, the J gene TRBJ2-3; tentative D call: TRBD1 (6 bases). The CDR3 loop spans 12 amino acids. From germline, CDR1 is SGHKS and CDR2 YYEKEE (reference sequence). V gave up 6 bases and J gave up 3 bases, with 8 bases separating them. The CDR3 is CASNTGTDTQYF. The DNA for the CDR3 is TGTGCCAGCAACACAGGGACAGATACGCAGTATTTT. Looking up the rest from reference TRBV5-5 and TRBJ2-3 gives the full variable domain: DAGVTQSPTHLIKTRGQQVTLRCSPISGHKSVSWYQQVLGQGPQFIFQYYEKEERGRGNFPDRFSARQFPNYSSELNVNALLLGDSALYLCASNTGTDTQYFGPGTRLTVL.

This clonotype was observed a few times. The chain joins TRBV30 to TRBJ1-4, with 11 bases aligning to TRBD1. Trimming at V came to 8 bases and at J to 8 bases, leaving 7 bases not matched to a gene. This CDR3 spans 13 amino acids. Germline CDR1 and CDR2: GTSNPN and SVGIG (reference sequence). The CDR3 region has the DNA TGTGCCACCCAGGGACAGGGGGGCGAAAAACTGTTTTTT. This sequence encodes CATQGQGGEKLFF.

The gene calls are TRBV30 and TRBJ2-7; the match to TRBD2 covers 11 bases. Unmatched junction bases numbered 5, after V lost 3 bases and J lost 4 bases. The germline CDR1 and CDR2 sequences are GTSNPN and SVGIG (reference sequence). CDR3 size: 14 residues. The CDR3 bases are TGTGCCTGGAGCAGACTAGCGGGAAAGTACGAGCAGTACTTC. Amino acids: CAWSRLAGKYEQYF.

The chain uses TRBV20-1 and TRBJ2-7; tentatively, D is TRBD1 (5 bases). V was trimmed by 5 bases and J by 2 bases, leaving 7 bases between them. CDR1 is DFQATT and CDR2 is SNEGSKA in the germline V gene (reference sequence). The CDR3 loop spans 11 amino acids. As DNA, the CDR3 is TGCAGTGCTCGGACACCCTACGAGCAGTACTTC. Translated: CSARTPYEQYF.

This clonotype was seen at least ten times. V and J are TRBV7-9 and TRBJ1-2; 9 bases align to TRBD1. J lost 4 bases, V lost 1 base, and 1 base had no gene match. The CDR3 has 14 amino acids. The germline V gene has CDR1 SEHNR and CDR2 FQNEAQ (reference sequence). CDR3 protein: CASSLGGQGYGYTF. Here the CDR3 DNA reads TGTGCCAGCAGCTTAGGGGGACAGGGCTATGGCTACACCTTC.

This clonotype was observed many times. The V and J genes are TRBV7-8 and TRBJ1-4, with a tentative D call TRBD1 (5 bases). CDR1 is SGHVS, CDR2 FQNEAQ, per germline. This CDR3 is built from 14 residues. The germline V and J ends were trimmed by 1 base and 4 bases, with 7 bases remaining between them. CDR3 nucleotide sequence: TGTGCCAGCAGCTTAGGGGGCTATAATGAAAAACTGTTTTTT. It translates to CASSLGGYNEKLFF.

This clonotype was seen at least ten times. The chain employs TRBV6-1 and TRBJ2-1; possibly TRBD2 for D (6 bases). The CDR3 is 16 amino acids. V lost 6 bases and J lost 1, with 16 bases in between. The germline V gene encodes CDR1 MNHNS and CDR2 SASEGT. CDR3 protein: CASSNDRDSSYNEQFF. Here the CDR3 DNA reads TGTGCCAGCAGCAACGACCGGGACTCTTCCTACAATGAGCAGTTCTTC.